The clone carrying this TCR beta chain appeared a few times. Specified treatment: about 20 received Ad26.COV2.S at low or high dose, single or two shots; about 5 received placebo; per-sample allocation not given. It was on day 63 after the first vaccine or placebo injection that samples were taken. The data are from a study of Ad26.COV2.S vaccination and SARS-CoV-2 variants. Profiled with immunoSEQ multiplex PCR; TCRdb holds only in-frame clones, not every one. The sample holds about 350,000 clones, less than 90% seen once. This material consisted of peripheral blood, taken in a trial of Ad26.COV2.S vaccine versus placebo. This sequence originates from a person aged 18-65 years who received the Ad26.COV2.S COVID-19 vaccine or a placebo.

The CDR3, as DNA: TGTGCCAGCAGTTTCTGGACAGGCCACCTGGGTTCACCCCTCCACTTT. Translated: CASSFWTGHLGSPLHF. The chain uses TRBV27 and TRBJ1-6; 7 nucleotides match TRBD1. V lost 3 bases to trimming and J lost 9 bases; unmatched junction nucleotides: 11. This CDR3 region has 16 residues. CDR1 and CDR2 from the germline V gene are MNHEY and SMNVEV (reference sequence).